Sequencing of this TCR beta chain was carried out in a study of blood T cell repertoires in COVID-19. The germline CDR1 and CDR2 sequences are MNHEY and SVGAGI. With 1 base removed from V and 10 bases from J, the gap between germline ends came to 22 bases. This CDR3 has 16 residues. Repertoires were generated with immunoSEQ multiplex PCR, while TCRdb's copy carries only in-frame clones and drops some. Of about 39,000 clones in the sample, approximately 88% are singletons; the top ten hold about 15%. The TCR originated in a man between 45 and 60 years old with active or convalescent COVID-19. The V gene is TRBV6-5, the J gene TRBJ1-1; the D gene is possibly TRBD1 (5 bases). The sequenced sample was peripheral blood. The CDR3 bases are TGTGCCAGCAGTTACTATCGTCAGGGAGGAACCTCTGGAGCTTTCTTT. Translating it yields CASSYYRQGGTSGAFF.